The 32 T cell receptor beta chains below come from one sample, sequenced in a study of shared clonotypes between healthy human individuals. Only in-frame clones appear in the TCRdb table, and some are missing; sequencing was by immunoSEQ multiplex PCR. The sample includes 330,000 or so clones, 70% to 75% seen only once; the top ten take about 9.4%. The sample was memory CD4+ T cells sorted from blood. Subset here: CD45RA-negative fraction. These receptor sequences come from a man under 40 in good health.

The rearrangement joins TRBV4-3 to TRBJ1-2; D is ambiguous. V was cut by 2 bases and J by 8 bases, with 18 bases left in between. Germline V gene sequence: CDR1 LGHNA, CDR2 YSLEER. The CDR3 extends over 15 amino acids. The CDR3 coding sequence is TGCGCCAGCAGCCAAAGCCGGGCGGGTCCGGGGGGCTACACCTTC. Protein sequence: CASSQSRAGPGGYTF.

The chain uses TRBV6-1 and TRBJ2-4; TRBD1 aligns across 9 bases. CDR3 size: 17 residues. CDR1 is MNHNS, CDR2 SASEGT, per germline. J was trimmed by 1 base and V by 1 base; bases with no gene match: 5. In DNA form, the CDR3 reads TGTGCCAGCAGTGAAGATCCGGGACAGGGTGCCAAAAACATTCAGTACTTC. As protein: CASSEDPGQGAKNIQYF.

The CDR3 sequence: CASTPGLAVNEQFF. In DNA, the CDR3 is TGTGCCAGCACCCCGGGACTAGCCGTCAATGAGCAGTTCTTC. The rearrangement joins TRBV9 to TRBJ2-1; 9 nucleotides agree with TRBD2. This CDR3 has 14 residues. Germline CDR1 SGDLS, CDR2 YYNGEE. The trim removed 6 bases at V and 6 bases at J, leaving 7 bases unmatched.

The CDR3 DNA reads as TGTGCCAGCAGCTCACAGGGGTCAGGTACTGAAAAACTGTTTTTT. Translation gives CASSSQGSGTEKLFF. The chain has TRBV9 and TRBJ1-4; 7 bases fit TRBD1. The CDR3 sequence is 15 residues long. Germline V gives CDR1 SGDLS, CDR2 YYNGEE. The ends lost 4 bases at V and 7 bases at J; junction bases unmatched: 10.

The J gene is TRBJ1-1, the V gene TRBV10-2, with D perhaps matching TRBD1 (5 bases). The CDR3 is 13 residues long. V dropped 4 bases and J dropped 7 bases, with 13 bases sitting between them. CDR1 and CDR2 (germline): WSHSY, SAAADI. The CDR3: CASSGVWGIEAFF. CDR3 nucleotides: TGCGCCAGCAGTGGAGTCTGGGGCATTGAAGCTTTCTTT.

The rearrangement uses TRBV25-1 and TRBJ1-1, with D tentatively TRBD1 (5 bases). V lost 3 bases to trimming and J lost 8 bases, with 13 bases between them. CDR3 length: 13 residues. Per the germline V gene, CDR1 is MGHDK and CDR2 is SYGVNS. The CDR3 region has the DNA TGTGCCAGCAGTGAGGCCAGGGCCCCAGAAGCTTTCTTT. Encoded protein: CASSEARAPEAFF.

The V and J genes are TRBV18 and TRBJ2-3, with TRBD1 identical over 9 bases. V trimming: 3 bases; J trimming: 3 bases; junction bases outside the gene matches: 4. The CDR3 loop spans 15 amino acids. Germline loops: CDR1 KGHSH, CDR2 LQKENI. The CDR3 is CASSPGTGRTDTQYF. The CDR3 DNA follows: TGTGCCAGCTCACCCGGGACAGGGAGGACAGATACGCAGTATTTT.

V gene TRBV5-1 combines with J gene TRBJ2-7, with 7 bases matching TRBD1. CDR3 length equals 15 residues. Per the germline V gene, CDR1 is SGHRS and CDR2 is YFSETQ. V trimming: 1 base; J trimming: 5 bases; junction bases outside the gene matches: 9. CDR3 coding DNA: TGCGCCAGCAGCTTGAAAGGGGGCAGGGACAACGAGCAGTACTTC. Residues: CASSLKGGRDNEQYF.

The chain carries TRBV28 and TRBJ1-2; D may be TRBD1 (6 bases). The CDR3 is 17 amino acids. V shed 5 bases and J shed 1 base, with 20 bases lying between them. CDR1 is MDHEN and CDR2 is SYDVKM in the germline V gene. The CDR3 protein is CASSPGGWDTRNYGYTF. CDR3 DNA sequence: TGTGCCAGCAGTCCAGGCGGTTGGGACACCCGTAACTATGGCTACACCTTC.

This clone was found once. The chain couples TRBV6-1 to TRBJ1-5; D gene ambiguous. The CDR3 sequence is 13 residues long. Trimming pared 4 bases from V and 3 bases from J, leaving 7 bases between. Per the germline V gene, CDR1 is MNHNS and CDR2 is SASEGT. The CDR3 nucleotides read TGTGCCAGCAGTGGTTGGATCAATCAGCCCCAGCATTTT. It is translated as CASSGWINQPQHF.

V gene TRBV10-2 combines with J gene TRBJ1-5, with D tentatively TRBD1 (5 bases). Germline values: CDR1 WSHSY, CDR2 SAAADI. The germline V and J ends were trimmed by 0 bases and 3 bases, with 9 bases remaining between them. The CDR3 covers 15 residues. The CDR3 loop is CASSESRGDNQPQHF. Here the CDR3 DNA reads TGCGCCAGCAGTGAGTCGAGGGGAGACAATCAGCCCCAGCATTTT.

For the CDR3, the DNA is TGTGCCAGTGTAGGGGGGCGCCCCTACGAGCAGTACTTC. Amino acid sequence: CASVGGRPYEQYF. This rearrangement joins TRBV19 to TRBJ2-7; perhaps D is TRBD1 or TRBD2 (6 bases each). CDR3 length: 13 amino acids. V dropped 8 bases and J dropped 2 bases, with 13 bases sitting between them. Germline V gene sequence: CDR1 LNHDA, CDR2 SQIVND (reference sequence).

This clone was detected only a few times. The chain employs TRBV7-8 and TRBJ2-3; 8 positions match TRBD2. Trimming removed 4 bases from V and 2 bases from J; junction bases left unmatched: 2. The CDR3 sequence is 14 residues long. Germline values: CDR1 SGHVS, CDR2 FQNEAQ. CDR3 bases: TGTGCCAGCAGCTATAGCGGGAACACAGATACGCAGTATTTT. Its translation is CASSYSGNTDTQYF.

The table lists this clone with a few counts. The V call is TRBV9, the J call TRBJ1-1; possible D gene TRBD1, 6 bases. V was clipped by 1 base and J by 2 bases, with 9 bases between them. There are 14 residues in the CDR3. Looked up from germline, CDR1 is SGDLS and CDR2 is YYNGEE. The CDR3 bases are TGTGCCAGCAGCGTAAGGGGGACCAACACTGAAGCTTTCTTT. Its protein product is CASSVRGTNTEAFF.

This chain links TRBV9 with TRBJ2-3, with 9 bases identical to TRBD2. Germline CDR1 and CDR2: SGDLS and YYNGEE. Unmatched junction bases numbered 7, after V lost 7 bases and J lost 10 bases. The CDR3 consists of 12 residues. The CDR3 reads CASLSAGGAQYF. The CDR3 DNA reads as TGTGCCAGCCTCTCTGCGGGAGGGGCGCAGTATTTT. The complete variable domain, with remaining parts taken from reference TRBV9 and TRBJ2-3, reads DSGVTQTPKHLITATGQRVTLRCSPRSGDLSVYWYQQSLDQGLQFLIQYYNGEERAKGNILERFSAQQFPDLHSELNLSSLELGDSALYFCASLSAGGAQYFGPGTRLTVL.

V is TRBV28 and J is TRBJ1-1; D is uncertain. The CDR3 sequence is 13 residues long. Germline V gives CDR1 MDHEN, CDR2 SYDVKM. Trimming removed 3 bases at V and 0 bases at J, with 5 bases between. The CDR3 region is CASSFEMNTEAFF. Here the CDR3 DNA reads TGTGCCAGCAGTTTCGAAATGAACACTGAAGCTTTCTTT.

There are a few counts of this clone. This rearrangement joins TRBV5-1 to TRBJ2-3; no definite D call. The CDR3 is 13 amino acids. Germline CDR1 is SGHRS and CDR2 is YFSETQ. Between the trimmed V and J ends, which lost 0 bases and 1 base, there was a span of 3 bases. Here the CDR3 DNA reads TGCGCCAGCAGCTTGGGCGGCACAGATACGCAGTATTTT. Translation gives CASSLGGTDTQYF. Filled out from reference TRBV5-1 and TRBJ2-3, the complete variable domain reads KAGVTQTPRYLIKTRGQQVTLSCSPISGHRSVSWYQQTPGQGLQFLFEYFSETQRNKGNFPGRFSGRQFSNSRSEMNVSTLELGDSALYLCASSLGGTDTQYFGPGTRLTVL.

Concerning this clone itself: A single base separates this from a much larger clone, so it may be a read error. The rearrangement links TRBV13 to TRBJ2-5; no definite D call. CDR3 length: 11 residues. Germline-derived CDR1 and CDR2 are PRHDT and FYEKMQ (reference sequence). The V end was cut by 1 base, the J end by 5 bases, with 2 bases between. The CDR3 DNA follows: TGTGCCAGCAGCTTAGCGGAGACCCAGTACTTC. It translates to CASSLAETQYF.

The CDR3 DNA reads TGCGCCAGCAGTGAATTGACTAGCGGGAGAGGGGACACCGGGGAGCTGTTTTTT. Translating gives CASSELTSGRGDTGELFF. V usage is TRBV10-1 and J usage is TRBJ2-2, with TRBD2 matching 12 bases. Trimming took 3 bases from V and 3 from J; bases not matched to a gene: 8. Germline values: CDR1 WNHNN, CDR2 SYGVQD (reference sequence). There are 18 residues in the CDR3.

There are many counts of this clone. The chain uses TRBV2 and TRBJ2-1; tentative D call: TRBD2 (5 bases). V was clipped by 11 bases and J by 4 bases, with 9 bases between them. CDR3 length equals 11 residues. CDR1 is SNHLY and CDR2 is FYNNEI in the germline V gene. The CDR3 is CAGGRYNEQFF. CDR3 sequence (DNA): TGTGCCGGCGGGCGGTACAATGAGCAGTTCTTC. The entire variable domain, with the rest obtained from reference TRBV2 and TRBJ2-1, is as follows: EPEVTQTPSHQVTQMGQEVILRCVPISNHLYFYWYRQILGQKVEFLVSFYNNEISEKSEIFDDQFSVERPDGSNFTLKIRSTKLEDSAMYFCAGGRYNEQFFGPGTRLTVL.

V is TRBV28 and J is TRBJ2-4, with TRBD2 matching 9 bases. The CDR3 extends over 16 amino acids. With 5 bases clipped from V and 8 bases from J, the junction kept 13 bases outside the gene matches. From germline, CDR1 is MDHEN and CDR2 SYDVKM. The CDR3 sequence: CASSPRGGGPKDIQYF. Here the CDR3 DNA reads TGTGCCAGCAGTCCGCGCGGGGGGGGACCAAAAGACATTCAGTACTTC.

This chain joins TRBV5-4 and TRBJ1-1, with 8 bases identical to TRBD1. Germline trimming cut 9 bases from V and 0 bases from J; bases unmatched to any gene: 10. Germline-derived CDR1 and CDR2 are SGHNT and YYREEE (reference sequence). The CDR3 covers 15 residues. This chain's CDR3 is CATTGGETLNTEAFF. The CDR3 DNA follows: TGTGCCACTACAGGGGGGGAGACCCTGAACACTGAAGCTTTCTTT.

The J gene is TRBJ2-3, the V gene TRBV7-2; possibly TRBD1 or TRBD2 for D (5 bases each). The V gene's germline CDR1 is SGHTA and CDR2 FQGNSA. V was pared by 1 base and J by 6 bases, with 8 bases between. CDR3 length equals 13 residues. CDR3 amino acids: CASSLDGADTQYF. CDR3 bases: TGTGCCAGCAGCTTAGACGGGGCCGATACGCAGTATTTT.

CDR3 in amino acids: CASSSPRGGYTDTQYF. The CDR3 bases are TGCGCCAGCAGCTCCCCTAGGGGGGGGTACACAGATACGCAGTATTTT. The chain has TRBV5-1 and TRBJ2-3, with TRBD2 as a possible D gene (7 bases). CDR1 and CDR2 from the germline V gene are SGHRS and YFSETQ. The CDR3 spans 16 residues. The V and J ends lost 3 bases and 2 bases respectively, with 16 bases between them.

V usage is TRBV28 and J usage is TRBJ2-5; a weak D match, TRBD1 (6 bases). Germline values: CDR1 MDHEN, CDR2 SYDVKM. The CDR3 spans 13 residues. Trimming shortened V by 3 bases and J by 3 bases, and 8 bases separated the two germline ends. The CDR3 reads CASSFAGEETQYF. In DNA form, the CDR3 reads TGTGCCAGCAGTTTTGCAGGGGAAGAGACCCAGTACTTC.

This clone has only one observation. The chain combines TRBV2 with TRBJ2-5, with 9 bases lining up with TRBD1. The CDR3 extends over 14 amino acids. Germline values: CDR1 SNHLY, CDR2 FYNNEI. Unmatched junction bases numbered 3, after V lost 7 bases and J lost 0 bases. The CDR3 region is CASNGQGYQETQYF. For the CDR3, the DNA is TGTGCCAGCAATGGACAGGGGTACCAAGAGACCCAGTACTTC.

The chain recombines TRBV11-3 with TRBJ2-1; TRBD2 matches 8 bases. Per germline, CDR1 SGHNT and CDR2 YENEEA. After removal of 4 bases from V and 4 bases from J, the junction contained 6 bases not matched to a gene. The CDR3 sequence is 15 residues long. The CDR3 nucleotides are TGTGCCAGCAGCTCTGTGCCGGGAGGGTACAATGAGCAGTTCTTC. This codes for CASSSVPGGYNEQFF.

The chain employs TRBV6-1 and TRBJ2-2, with a tentative D call TRBD1 (5 bases). Germline values: CDR1 MNHNS, CDR2 SASEGT. This CDR3 spans 15 amino acids. Trimming took 2 bases from V and 6 from J, leaving 13 bases between them. CDR3: CASSEMVAGSGELFF. As DNA, the CDR3 is TGTGCCAGCAGTGAAATGGTGGCAGGGTCCGGGGAGCTGTTTTTT.

In this sample, this clone turned up once. V gene TRBV6-1 combines with J gene TRBJ2-7; D uncertain. The V and J ends lost 2 bases and 5 bases respectively, with 13 bases between them. The CDR3 is 14 amino acids. CDR1 is MNHNS and CDR2 is SASEGT in the germline V gene. The CDR3 DNA follows: TGTGCCAGCAGTGAATCCAGCGAATTCCACGAGCAGTACTTC. Residues: CASSESSEFHEQYF.

This clone came up a few times. The CDR3 region has the DNA TGTGCCAGCAGTGAACTGCCCACAGATACGCAGTATTTT. Residues: CASSELPTDTQYF. The V and J genes are TRBV6-1 and TRBJ2-3, with D unclear. Germline V CDR1 and CDR2: MNHNS, SASEGT. The CDR3 sequence is 13 residues long. V was shortened by 2 bases and J by 2 bases, with 5 bases between the two germline ends.

The chain couples TRBV11-2 to TRBJ2-7; the match to TRBD1 covers 7 bases. The CDR3 is 14 residues long. Germline lookup yields CDR1 SGHAT and CDR2 FQNNGV. V shed 5 bases, J shed 3 bases, and the junction held 7 bases outside the gene matches. The CDR3 sequence: CASSRTGGNYEQYF. DNA for the CDR3: TGTGCCAGCAGCCGGACAGGAGGAAACTACGAGCAGTACTTC.

The chain couples TRBV10-3 to TRBJ1-5; D perhaps matches TRBD1 (6 bases). Trimming took 6 bases from V and 7 from J, leaving 13 bases between them. CDR1 ENHRY and CDR2 SYGVKD come from the germline V gene. This CDR3 contains 13 residues. CDR3 in DNA: TGTGCCATCAGCCTAGGACAGCTACAGCCCCAGCATTTT. The encoded protein is CAISLGQLQPQHF.